The source of this TCR beta chain is a study of blood T cell repertoires in COVID-19. Study in general: Nucleic acid was either cDNA or gDNA, and it came from T cells, B-cell-depleted T cells, or PBMCs.

Source study methods: The assay estimated nucleated cells by amplifying reference gene primers. Some clones are missing from TCRdb's copy, which holds only in-frame ones; the method was immunoSEQ multiplex PCR. The V and J calls and clone size were taken over from that table, and D and trimming were inferred from the DNA. The repertoire consists of 200,000 to 300,000 clones, with about four fifths occurring once and the leading ten covering 4% to 4.5%. The CDR3 has 13 amino acids. Germline loops: CDR1 MNHEY, CDR2 SMNVEV (reference sequence). Trimming removed 6 bases from V and 2 bases from J, with 11 bases in between.

This receptor was identified in a man in his fifties with acute or convalescent COVID-19. This chain uses TRBV27 with TRBJ2-7; possibly TRBD1 for D (5 bases). Sequencing was performed on peripheral blood. The CDR3 bases are TGTGCCAGCAGAGTAGGGGAACCCTACGAGCAGTACTTC. This encodes CASRVGEPYEQYF.